These 12 T cell receptor beta chains were all obtained from the same sample, sequenced in a study of technical replicates of blood from a handful of donors. TCRdb's copy holds only in-frame clones and misses some; the assay was immunoSEQ multiplex PCR. The table includes tens of thousands of clones, 95% to 98% detected once. Specimen: T cells isolated from PBMCs. The origin of the receptors is a human donor in good health.

V is TRBV5-6 and J is TRBJ2-7, with a weak D call TRBD1 (5 bases). Per germline, CDR1 SGHDT and CDR2 YYEEEE. Trimming stripped 1 base from V and 8 bases from J, with 16 bases between. The CDR3 extends over 14 amino acids. The CDR3 reads CASSLLQGSWQQYF. The CDR3 DNA is TGTGCCAGCAGCTTGCTCCAGGGTAGTTGGCAGCAGTACTTC. Filled out from reference TRBV5-6 and TRBJ2-7, the complete variable domain reads DAGVTQSPTHLIKTRGQQVTLRCSPKSGHDTVSWYQQALGQGPQFIFQYYEEEERQRGNFPDRFSGHQFPNYSSELNVNALLLGDSALYLCASSLLQGSWQQYFGPGTRLTVT.

V usage is TRBV5-1 and J usage is TRBJ2-7; TRBD2 is a possible D gene (6 bases). The V gene's germline CDR1 is SGHRS and CDR2 YFSETQ. There are 14 residues in the CDR3. The ends were cut back, 4 bases at V and 5 bases at J, with 16 bases in the middle. CDR3 loop: CASSLGRGSNEQYF. CDR3 sequence (DNA): TGCGCCAGCAGCCTGGGTCGGGGGTCCAACGAGCAGTACTTC.

The chain recombines TRBV9 with TRBJ2-2, with a tentative D call TRBD2 (6 bases). V shed 0 bases and J shed 0 bases, with 12 bases lying between them. The CDR3 runs 17 residues. In germline, CDR1 is SGDLS, CDR2 YYNGEE. This chain's CDR3 is CASSVVLGGPNTGELFF. The CDR3 region has the DNA TGTGCCAGCAGCGTAGTTCTAGGAGGGCCGAACACCGGGGAGCTGTTTTTT. The full variable domain, in which reference TRBV9 and TRBJ2-2 provide the parts outside the CDR3, is DSGVTQTPKHLITATGQRVTLRCSPRSGDLSVYWYQQSLDQGLQFLIQYYNGEERAKGNILERFSAQQFPDLHSELNLSSLELGDSALYFCASSVVLGGPNTGELFFGEGSRLTVL.

This clone was recorded only once. This chain links TRBV7-9 with TRBJ2-7; a weak D match, TRBD2 (7 bases). Trimming shortened V by 4 bases and J by 2 bases, and 12 bases separated the two germline ends. The germline gives CDR1 SEHNR, CDR2 FQNEAQ (reference sequence). The CDR3 totals 14 residues. This CDR3 is CASSSWGGPYEQYF. The CDR3 nucleotides read TGTGCCAGCAGCTCGTGGGGGGGCCCCTACGAGCAGTACTTC.

This rearrangement joins TRBV4-1 to TRBJ2-1, with TRBD2 matching over 13 bases. Germline V CDR1 and CDR2: MGHRA, YSYEKL. The ends lost 0 bases at V and 9 bases at J; junction bases unmatched: 5. The CDR3 contains 16 residues. As DNA, the CDR3 is TGCGCCAGCAGCCAAGATCCCGGGACTAGCGGGATTGAGCAGTTCTTC. Amino acids: CASSQDPGTSGIEQFF.

The chain recombines TRBV10-3 with TRBJ1-1; D might be TRBD1 (5 bases). V lost 3 bases and J 2 bases, leaving 7 bases between the germline ends. The length of the CDR3 is 13 residues. CDR1 is ENHRY and CDR2 is SYGVKD in the germline V gene. The CDR3 nucleotides are TGTGCCATCAGTGAAGGGGATAACACTGAAGCTTTCTTT. Protein product: CAISEGDNTEAFF.

This rearrangement joins TRBV7-9 to TRBJ2-7; weak D call: TRBD2 (5 bases). V was shortened by 4 bases and J by 2 bases, with 9 bases between the two germline ends. The CDR3 consists of 13 residues. Per the germline V gene, CDR1 is SEHNR and CDR2 is FQNEAQ (reference sequence). The CDR3 spells CASSSGSAYEQYF. DNA of the CDR3: TGTGCCAGCAGCTCGGGATCCGCCTACGAGCAGTACTTC. Full variable domain (remainder filled in from reference TRBV7-9 and TRBJ2-7): DTGVSQNPRHKITKRGQNVTFRCDPISEHNRLYWYRQTLGQGPEFLTYFQNEAQLEKSRLLSDRFSAERPKGSFSTLEIQRTEQGDSAMYLCASSSGSAYEQYFGPGTRLTVT.

The chain has TRBV20-1 and TRBJ2-1; the match to TRBD2 covers 7 bases. The V gene end was trimmed by 5 bases and the J gene end by 5 bases; junction bases not matched to a gene: 0. CDR1 is DFQATT and CDR2 is SNEGSKA in the germline V gene (reference sequence). The length of the CDR3 is 11 residues. CDR3 sequence (DNA): TGCAGTGCTGGGGGGGACAATGAGCAGTTCTTC. Its protein product is CSAGGDNEQFF.

This clone was counted a single time. The chain couples TRBV30 to TRBJ2-7, with D possibly matching TRBD1 (6 bases). This CDR3 has 14 amino acids. Looked up from germline, CDR1 is GTSNPN and CDR2 is SVGIG (reference sequence). V dropped 6 bases and J dropped 2 bases, with 17 bases sitting between them. The CDR3 nucleotides read TGTGCCTGTACCGGGACAAGGGCAACCTACGAGCAGTACTTC. Protein product: CACTGTRATYEQYF.

This clone showed up just once. This rearrangement joins TRBV7-3 to TRBJ2-1; TRBD2 agrees at 10 bases. Germline trimming cut 1 base from V and 7 bases from J; bases unmatched to any gene: 7. This CDR3 region has 16 residues. Germline lookup yields CDR1 SGHTA and CDR2 FQGTGA. The CDR3 reads CASSLSIAGGWNEQFF. The CDR3, as DNA: TGTGCCAGCAGCTTAAGTATAGCGGGGGGATGGAATGAGCAGTTCTTC. Looking up the rest from reference TRBV7-3 and TRBJ2-1 gives the full variable domain: GAGVSQTPSNKVTEKGKYVELRCDPISGHTALYWYRQSLGQGPEFLIYFQGTGAADDSGLPNDRFFAVRPEGSVSTLKIQRTERGDSAVYLCASSLSIAGGWNEQFFGPGTRLTVL.

Only one count was recorded for this clone. The genes are TRBV10-1 and TRBJ1-6; D may be TRBD1 (6 bases). The CDR3 loop spans 13 amino acids. Germline CDR1 reads WNHNN; CDR2 reads SYGVQD (reference sequence). Trimming shortened V by 5 bases and J by 10 bases, and 12 bases separated the two germline ends. CDR3 residues: CASSKGGRSPLHF. Here the CDR3 DNA reads TGCGCCAGCAGTAAAGGGGGACGATCACCCCTCCACTTT.

The chain couples TRBV28 to TRBJ2-5; TRBD1 is a possible D gene (6 bases). This CDR3 contains 13 residues. Germline CDR1 is MDHEN and CDR2 is SYDVKM. V shed 5 bases and J shed 2 bases, with 9 bases lying between them. Here the CDR3 reads CASSARGQETQYF. DNA for the CDR3: TGTGCCAGCAGTGCGAGGGGGCAAGAGACCCAGTACTTC.